This T cell receptor (beta chain) was identified in a study of T cell responses to AZD1222 COVID-19 vaccine. General study findings and limits: Samples come after the peak T cell response, not at day 14.

Turning to this clone: The antigen is undetermined.

CDR1 LNHDA and CDR2 SQIVND come from the germline V gene (reference sequence). After removal of 5 bases from V and 0 bases from J, the junction contained 4 bases not matched to a gene. This CDR3 has 14 amino acids. Sequenced by immunoSEQ multiplex PCR; TCRdb stores in-frame clones only, minus some. This sample has 150,000 to 200,000 clones, with more than 75% found just once. This chain joins TRBV19 and TRBJ2-7, with 7 bases aligning to TRBD1. The source is an adult in good health. The sample here was peripheral blood, taken on day 0 of MenACWY control vaccination. The CDR3 sequence is CASSETGPSYEQYF. In DNA form, the CDR3 reads TGTGCCAGTAGTGAGACAGGGCCCTCCTACGAGCAGTACTTC. The full variable domain, its missing parts supplied by reference TRBV19 and TRBJ2-7, is DGGITQSPKYLFRKEGQNVTLSCEQNLNHDAMYWYRQDPGQGLRLIYYSQIVNDFQKGDIAEGYSVSREKKESFPLTVTSAQKNPTAFYLCASSETGPSYEQYFGPGTRLTVT.